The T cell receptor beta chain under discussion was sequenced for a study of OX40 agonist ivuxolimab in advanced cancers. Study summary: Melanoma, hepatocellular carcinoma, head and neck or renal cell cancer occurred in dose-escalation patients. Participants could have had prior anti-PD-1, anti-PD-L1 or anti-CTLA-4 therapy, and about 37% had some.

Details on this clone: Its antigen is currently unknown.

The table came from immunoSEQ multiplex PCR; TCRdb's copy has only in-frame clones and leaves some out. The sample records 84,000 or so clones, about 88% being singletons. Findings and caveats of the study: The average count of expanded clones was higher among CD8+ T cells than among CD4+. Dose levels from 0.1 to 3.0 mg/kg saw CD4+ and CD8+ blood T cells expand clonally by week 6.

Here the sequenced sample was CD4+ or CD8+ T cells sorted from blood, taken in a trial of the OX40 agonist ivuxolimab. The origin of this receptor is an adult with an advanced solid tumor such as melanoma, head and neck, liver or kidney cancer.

The CDR3 protein is CASSLVEQGGNSPLHF. The CDR3 bases are TGTGCCAGCAGCTTAGTAGAACAGGGGGGGAATTCACCCCTCCACTTT. The chain uses TRBV7-6 and TRBJ1-6; 8 bases agree with TRBD1. This CDR3 contains 16 residues. J was trimmed by 7 bases and V by 1 base; bases with no gene match: 6. The V gene's germline CDR1 is SGHVS and CDR2 FNYEAQ.